This record looks at one TCR beta chain sequence and its context. The antigen remains unidentified. Time point meaning: persistent/refractory GD, antithyroid drugs over 5 years with positive TRAb. PBMCs were the source of the RNA used for TCR sequencing. Diagnosing Graves' disease relied on the American Thyroid Association guidelines. Approximately 9.6-milliliter peripheral blood samples went into EDTA tubes. The sample originates from a study of regulatory T cells in long-lasting Graves disease. Study in general: Over 5 years on antithyroid drugs plus positive TSH receptor antibodies marked Graves' disease as persistent.

Germline lookup yields CDR1 GTSNPN and CDR2 SVGIG (reference sequence). V dropped 4 bases and J dropped 6; count of bases not matched to a gene: 3. This CDR3 has 14 amino acids. Notes on the study in general: Persistent Graves' patients showed less TCR diversity than newly diagnosed patients showed.

CDR3-region Arm-PCR and iRepertoire HTBI primers produced the TCR beta libraries. TCRdb re-analysed the multiplex PCR reads in MiXCR, keeping a single row per CDR3 protein. The sample records about 300,000 distinct CDR3 sequences, 22% being singletons. The V gene is TRBV30, the J gene TRBJ2-2; 12 bases map to TRBD2. Sequences were derived from peripheral blood mononuclear cells (PBMCs), sampled when the disease was refractory, from a patient treated with antithyroid drugs. The clonotype comes from a female donor with Graves disease. CDR3 loop: CAWTSGRAPGELFF. Written as DNA, the CDR3 is TGTGCCTGGACTAGCGGGAGGGCACCCGGGGAGCTGTTTTTT.